These 2 T cell receptor beta chains originate from one sample sequenced in a study of T cell responses to AZD1222 COVID-19 vaccine. Assay used: immunoSEQ multiplex PCR; TCRdb lists only in-frame clones, some missing. The table has more than 50,000 clones, 70% to 90% seen once. The sequencing used peripheral blood, collected on day 0 of AZD1222 vaccination. Receptors were obtained from an adult in good health.

CDR3 amino acids: CASSPLPNQPQHF. The CDR3 DNA reads TGTGCCAGCAGTCCCCTGCCCAATCAGCCCCAGCATTTT. The chain carries TRBV6-2 or TRBV6-3 and TRBJ1-5; D remains ambiguous. V was pared by 5 bases and J by 3 bases, with 8 bases between. Germline lookup yields CDR1 MNHEY and CDR2 SVGEGT. This CDR3 comprises 13 residues.

This sequence joins TRBV28 and TRBJ1-1, with D perhaps matching TRBD1 (5 bases). Germline lookup yields CDR1 MDHEN and CDR2 SYDVKM. This CDR3 is built from 16 residues. Trimming pared 3 bases from V and 0 bases from J, leaving 14 bases between. The CDR3 nucleotides read TGTGCCAGCAGTTTGCAGGGCCCAACAATGAACACTGAAGCTTTCTTT. Amino acid sequence: CASSLQGPTMNTEAFF.